This is a list of T cell receptor beta chains from one sample in a study of T cells in Graves' hyperthyroidism and ophthalmopathy. One entry per CDR3 protein, called by TCRdb with MiXCR from the multiplex PCR reads. The sample holds roughly 700,000 distinct CDR3 sequences, roughly a sixth seen once. The sequenced material came from blood. The receptors originated from a man aged 45-65 years with Graves' hyperthyroidism. CDR3s include the opening cysteine and the closing phenylalanine or tryptophan. A D gene is named only where the DNA matches it firmly. Clone size is not always given. Where it is, it says once, few, many or a class for expanded clones.

d_gene: TRBD2
v_gene: TRBV28
abundance: few
j_gene: TRBJ2-2
CDR3nt: TGTGCCAGCCTACGACGTGCGGGGGGCGGGAGGGGGAACACCGGGGAGCTGTTTTTT
CDR3aa: CASLRRAGGGRGNTGELFF

d_gene: TRBD1
v_gene: TRBV12-3/TRBV12-4
abundance: many
j_gene: TRBJ1-2
CDR3nt: TGTGCCAGCACCCTGGACAGGGAGAAAAAGTATGGCTACACCTTC
CDR3aa: CASTLDREKKYGYTF

d_gene: TRBD1
v_gene: TRBV6-1
abundance: many
j_gene: TRBJ1-6
CDR3nt: TGTGCCACCTCAAGGGACAGGCAAAATTCACCCCTCCACTTT
CDR3aa: CATSRDRQNSPLHF

d_gene: TRBD1
v_gene: TRBV20-1
abundance: few
j_gene: TRBJ2-7
CDR3nt: TGCAGTGCTAGGGGACAGGGGCGGCACGAGCAGTACTTC
CDR3aa: CSARGQGRHEQYF

d_gene: TRBD1
v_gene: TRBV7-8
abundance: NA
j_gene: TRBJ2-1
CDR3nt: TGTGCCAGCAGCCGGGCAGGGGGCCACTCCTACAATGAGCAGTTCTTC
CDR3aa: CASSRAGGHSYNEQFF

d_gene: TRBD1
v_gene: TRBV28
abundance: NA
j_gene: TRBJ2-7
CDR3nt: TGTGCCAGCAGCCAGGGGACAGGGAGAAAGCAGTACTTC
CDR3aa: CASSQGTGRKQYF

d_gene: TRBD2
v_gene: TRBV9
abundance: few
j_gene: TRBJ2-1
CDR3nt: TGTGCCAGCAGCGCGATTGGCGGGAGCTCCTACAATGAGCAGTTCTTC
CDR3aa: CASSAIGGSSYNEQFF

d_gene: NA
v_gene: TRBV29-1
abundance: few
j_gene: TRBJ1-3
CDR3nt: TGCAGCGTTGTTGGATCATCGTTTGGAAACACCATATATTTT
CDR3aa: CSVVGSSFGNTIYF

d_gene: TRBD1
v_gene: TRBV28
abundance: few
j_gene: TRBJ1-2
CDR3nt: TGTGCCGGGACAGCTCCTGACTATGGCTACACCTTC
CDR3aa: CAGTAPDYGYTF

d_gene: TRBD1
v_gene: TRBV28
abundance: many
j_gene: TRBJ2-1
CDR3nt: TGTGCCAGCAGTTTTGGGACAGGCGATGACAATGAGCAGTTCTTC
CDR3aa: CASSFGTGDDNEQFF

d_gene: TRBD1
v_gene: TRBV27
abundance: few
j_gene: TRBJ2-7
CDR3nt: TGTGCCAGCAGTTTTTCTAACAGGGGGCGCTACGAGCAGTACTTC
CDR3aa: CASSFSNRGRYEQYF

d_gene: NA
v_gene: TRBV24-1
abundance: NA
j_gene: TRBJ2-1
CDR3nt: TGTGCCACCAGTGATTTCGCGGGGTCCTCCTACAATGAGCAGTTCTTC
CDR3aa: CATSDFAGSSYNEQFF

d_gene: NA
v_gene: TRBV18
abundance: many
j_gene: TRBJ1-1
CDR3nt: TGTGCCAGCTCACCAGATTCGGGGGAAGCTTTCTTT
CDR3aa: CASSPDSGEAFF

d_gene: NA
v_gene: TRBV3-1
abundance: NA
j_gene: TRBJ2-2
CDR3nt: TGTGCCAGCAGCCAAGTAGTTTCCACCGGGGAGCTGTTTTTT
CDR3aa: CASSQVVSTGELFF

d_gene: TRBD1
v_gene: TRBV2
abundance: NA
j_gene: TRBJ2-2
CDR3nt: TGTGCCAGCACCTGGGACAGATTACTGAACACCGGGGAGCTGTTTTTT
CDR3aa: CASTWDRLLNTGELFF

d_gene: TRBD1
v_gene: TRBV27
abundance: NA
j_gene: TRBJ2-3
CDR3nt: TGTGCCAGCAGTCATACAGGGGCCCTCACAGATACGCAGTATTTT
CDR3aa: CASSHTGALTDTQYF

d_gene: NA
v_gene: TRBV11-2
abundance: NA
j_gene: TRBJ2-7
CDR3nt: TGTGCCAGCAGCTTGGTGGGAAGGGGGGAGACCTACGAGCAGTACTTC
CDR3aa: CASSLVGRGETYEQYF

d_gene: TRBD1
v_gene: TRBV13
abundance: NA
j_gene: TRBJ2-7
CDR3nt: TGTGCCAGCAGTTCCGGGACAGGGGGATCTACGGTGCAGTACTTC
CDR3aa: CASSSGTGGSTVQYF

d_gene: NA
v_gene: TRBV19
abundance: many
j_gene: TRBJ1-5
CDR3nt: TGTGCCAGTAGTATACCGGGTAGAGGGGCGGGCAATCAGCCCCAGCATTTT
CDR3aa: CASSIPGRGAGNQPQHF

d_gene: TRBD2
v_gene: TRBV30
abundance: few
j_gene: TRBJ2-4
CDR3nt: TGTGCCTGGAGTGTACTAGCGGGAACCAAAAACATTCAGTACTTC
CDR3aa: CAWSVLAGTKNIQYF

d_gene: TRBD2
v_gene: TRBV6-2/TRBV6-3
abundance: NA
j_gene: TRBJ2-1
CDR3nt: TGTGCCAGCACAGATAGCGGGAGTTACAATGAGCAGTTCTTC
CDR3aa: CASTDSGSYNEQFF

d_gene: NA
v_gene: TRBV13
abundance: NA
j_gene: TRBJ1-2
CDR3nt: TGTGCCAGCAGCCCCTCGACCGATCATCCCCACTACACCTTC
CDR3aa: CASSPSTDHPHYTF

d_gene: TRBD1
v_gene: TRBV5-8
abundance: few
j_gene: TRBJ2-1
CDR3nt: TGTGCCAGCAGCTTGGTAGGGGACAGGGGTACTAATGAGCAGTTCTTC
CDR3aa: CASSLVGDRGTNEQFF

d_gene: TRBD1
v_gene: TRBV19
abundance: NA
j_gene: TRBJ2-1
CDR3nt: TGTGCCAGTAGTATAGGACAGGGATTTTACAATGAGCAGCTCTTC
CDR3aa: CASSIGQGFYNEQLF

d_gene: TRBD1
v_gene: TRBV7-9
abundance: few
j_gene: TRBJ2-2
CDR3nt: TGTGCCAGCAGCTCCCTCTCCCCCATTCCCGGGACAGGGGGCACCGGGGAGCTGTTTTTT
CDR3aa: CASSSLSPIPGTGGTGELFF

d_gene: TRBD1
v_gene: TRBV7-2
abundance: many
j_gene: TRBJ2-1
CDR3nt: TGTGCCAGCAGGACTTACTTACCGGGACAGGGGACTTCCAATGAGCAGTTCTTC
CDR3aa: CASRTYLPGQGTSNEQFF

d_gene: TRBD2
v_gene: TRBV12-3/TRBV12-4
abundance: few
j_gene: TRBJ2-1
CDR3nt: TGTGCCAGCACCCTGAGCGGGAGAGGAACTGAGGGGCAGTTCTTC
CDR3aa: CASTLSGRGTEGQFF

d_gene: TRBD2
v_gene: TRBV10-3
abundance: few
j_gene: TRBJ2-3
CDR3nt: TGTGCCATCAGCTCGGCTAGCGGAGAACGAGGGGCAGATACGCAGTATTTT
CDR3aa: CAISSASGERGADTQYF

d_gene: NA
v_gene: TRBV28
abundance: many
j_gene: TRBJ2-7
CDR3nt: TGTGCCAGTCGTAACAGGATCTCCTACGAGCAGTACTTC
CDR3aa: CASRNRISYEQYF

d_gene: NA
v_gene: TRBV3-1
abundance: many
j_gene: TRBJ1-3
CDR3nt: TGTGCCAGCAGCCCGCAGGGTGTCTCTGGAAACACCATATATTTT
CDR3aa: CASSPQGVSGNTIYF